This note documents a single T cell receptor beta chain sequence. No antigen is known for it. The data derive from a study of neoadjuvant nivolumab and ipilimumab in lung cancer. About the study: Patients got nivolumab 3 mg/kg on days 1, 15 and 29; combination added ipilimumab 1 mg/kg day 1. Study findings and constraints: Only a small number of samples underwent TCR sequencing.

TCRdb's table, derived via immunoSEQ multiplex PCR, lists solely in-frame clones and lacks some. The table has 10,000 to 15,000 clones, nearly 70% seen once. The CDR3 is 15 amino acids. The V gene's germline CDR1 is SQVTM and CDR2 ANQGSEA. The V end lost 3 bases, the J end lost 0 bases, and 11 bases lay between the germline ends. This specimen was peripheral blood, taken after neoadjuvant nivolumab, alone or with ipilimumab, at or shortly before surgery. This receptor was taken from an adult with non-small cell lung cancer. The rearrangement uses TRBV29-1 and TRBJ2-2, with no clear D. This CDR3 is CSVENPSANTGELFF. The DNA for the CDR3 is TGCAGCGTTGAGAACCCGAGCGCGAACACCGGGGAGCTGTTTTTT.